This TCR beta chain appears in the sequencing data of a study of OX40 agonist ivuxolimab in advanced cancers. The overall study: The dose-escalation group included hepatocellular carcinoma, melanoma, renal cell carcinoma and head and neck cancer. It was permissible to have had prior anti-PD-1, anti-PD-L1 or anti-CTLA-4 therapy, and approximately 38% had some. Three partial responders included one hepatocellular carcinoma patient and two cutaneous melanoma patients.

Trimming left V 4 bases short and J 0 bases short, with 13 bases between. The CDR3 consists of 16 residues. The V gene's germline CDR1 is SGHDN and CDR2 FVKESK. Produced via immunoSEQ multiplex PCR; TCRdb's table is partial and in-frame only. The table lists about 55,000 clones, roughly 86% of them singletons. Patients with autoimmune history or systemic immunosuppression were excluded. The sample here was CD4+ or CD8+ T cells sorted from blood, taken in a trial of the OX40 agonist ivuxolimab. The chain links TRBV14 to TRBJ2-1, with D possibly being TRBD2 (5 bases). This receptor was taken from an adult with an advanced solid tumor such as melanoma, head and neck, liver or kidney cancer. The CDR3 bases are TGTGCCAGCAGCCCTCGGGGAGATAGCTCCTACAATGAGCAGTTCTTC. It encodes CASSPRGDSSYNEQFF. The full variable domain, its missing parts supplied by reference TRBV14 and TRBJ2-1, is EAGVTQFPSHSVIEKGQTVTLRCDPISGHDNLYWYRRVMGKEIKFLLHFVKESKQDESGMPNNRFLAERTGGTYSTLKVQPAELEDSGVYFCASSPRGDSSYNEQFFGPGTRLTVL.